This TCR beta chain was sequenced for a study of blood T cell repertoires in COVID-19. For the study at large: The United States, Italy and Spain supplied acute and convalescent COVID-19 samples. Nucleic acid was either cDNA or gDNA, and it came from T cells, B-cell-depleted T cells, or PBMCs.

Germline CDR1 and CDR2: KGHSH and LQKENI. This CDR3 is 13 amino acids long. V gave up 4 bases and J gave up 8 bases, with 14 bases separating them. The authors' processing: It was from reference gene primer amplification that nucleated cell counts were estimated. Using immunoSEQ multiplex PCR, the repertoire was profiled, and TCRdb retains in-frame clones only, with some absent. That table is the source of V, J and clone size, and D and trimming were worked out from the DNA. The sample has approximately 280,000 clones, about 91% seen once. This clonotype was sampled from a woman in her sixties with acute or convalescent COVID-19. The genes are TRBV18 and TRBJ1-2; D remains ambiguous. The sequenced sample was peripheral blood. The DNA for the CDR3 is TGTGCCAGCTCACAGACCAATCTACAGGGCTACACCTTC. Amino acids: CASSQTNLQGYTF.